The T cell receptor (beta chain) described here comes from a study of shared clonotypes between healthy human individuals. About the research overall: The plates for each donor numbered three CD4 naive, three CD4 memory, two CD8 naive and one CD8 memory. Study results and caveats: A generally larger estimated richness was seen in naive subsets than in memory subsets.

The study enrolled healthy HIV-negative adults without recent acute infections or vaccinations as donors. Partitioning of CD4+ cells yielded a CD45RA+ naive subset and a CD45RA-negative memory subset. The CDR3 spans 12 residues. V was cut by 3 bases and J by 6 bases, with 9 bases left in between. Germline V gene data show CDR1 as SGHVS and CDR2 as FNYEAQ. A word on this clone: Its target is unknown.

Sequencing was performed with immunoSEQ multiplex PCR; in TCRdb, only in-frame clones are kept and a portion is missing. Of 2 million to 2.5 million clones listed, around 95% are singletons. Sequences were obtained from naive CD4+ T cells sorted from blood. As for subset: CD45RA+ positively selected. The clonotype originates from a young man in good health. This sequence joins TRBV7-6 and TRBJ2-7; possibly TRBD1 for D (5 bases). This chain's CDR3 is CASSFQGSEQYF. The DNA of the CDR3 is TGTGCCAGCAGCTTCCAGGGTAGCGAGCAGTACTTC. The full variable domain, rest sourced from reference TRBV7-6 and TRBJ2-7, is GAGVSQSPRYKVTKRGQDVALRCDPISGHVSLYWYRQALGQGPEFLTYFNYEAQQDKSGLPNDRFSAERPEGSISTLTIQRTEQRDSAMYRCASSFQGSEQYFGPGTRLTVT.